These 11 T cell receptor beta chains were all obtained from the same sample, sequenced in a study of cytomegalovirus exposure and HLA in healthy donors. PCR amplification relied on 60 Vbeta primers (plus 13 Jbeta primers). The protocol was immunoSEQ multiplex PCR, while the TCRdb copy is restricted to in-frame clones and leaves out a portion. This sample has roughly 170,000 clones, with under 80% found just once. The specimen sequenced was PBMCs. These TCRs come from a woman in her forties or fifties in good health and CMV-seropositive.

The chain recombines TRBV21-1 with TRBJ2-3; the table gives TRBD1 as D, unverified against the DNA. TRBV21-1 is a known pseudogene. CDR3 size: 16 residues. The CDR3 bases are TGTGCCAGCAGCAACCTCGGACAGGTTGAGAAAGATACGCAGTATTTT. It codes for CASSNLGQVEKDTQYF.

As for this clone: At one boundary the junction diverges from the germline segment, which might be a read error. The chain has TRBV7-7 and TRBJ2-7; 8 bases agree with TRBD1. This CDR3 contains 13 residues. Germline V CDR1 and CDR2: SSHAT, FNYEAQ (reference sequence). The CDR3 DNA reads as TGTGCTAGCAGCAGGGACAGGTTCGGGGAGCAGTACTTC. Protein: CASSRDRFGEQYF.

The chain couples TRBV4-2 to TRBJ2-1; 9 bases line up with TRBD2. CDR3 size: 18 residues. CDR1 LGHNA and CDR2 YNFKEQ come from the germline V gene. J lost 7 bases, V lost 1 base, and 14 bases had no gene match. The CDR3 is CASSQGGGGATLRNEQFF. The CDR3 DNA follows: TGTGCCAGCAGCCAAGGGGGCGGGGGGGCCACACTTAGGAATGAGCAGTTCTTC.

The sample holds one count of this clone. The chain links TRBV6-1 to TRBJ1-2, with D possibly matching TRBD1 (6 bases). Germline CDR1 and CDR2: MNHNS and SASEGT. V lost 5 bases and J 3 bases, leaving 16 bases between the germline ends. The CDR3 has 15 residues. The chain's CDR3 is CASSRIKTGHYGYTF. The CDR3 DNA follows: TGTGCCAGCAGTCGCATCAAGACAGGTCACTATGGCTACACCTTC.

The V gene is TRBV13, the J gene TRBJ2-5; D might be TRBD1 (6 bases). Germline V lookup: CDR1 PRHDT, CDR2 FYEKMQ (reference sequence). The CDR3 runs 15 residues. V lost 4 bases to trimming and J lost 1 base, with 13 bases between them. The CDR3 region is CASSSTDRSQETQYF. The CDR3 bases are TGTGCCAGCAGCTCCACCGACAGGTCCCAAGAGACCCAGTACTTC.

This chain uses TRBV30 with TRBJ2-1; tentative D call: TRBD2 (7 bases). In germline, CDR1 is GTSNPN, CDR2 SVGIG (reference sequence). The CDR3 extends over 16 amino acids. The V end was cut by 4 bases, the J end by 4 bases, with 20 bases between. The CDR3 sequence: CAWTPFGGGGYNEQFF. The CDR3, as DNA: TGTGCCTGGACCCCTTTCGGAGGGGGGGGGTACAATGAGCAGTTCTTC.

This clone showed up just a few times. The chain recombines TRBV5-3 with TRBJ2-7; TRBD1 matches at 9 bases. TRBV5-3 is an open reading frame, and its role is uncertain. The CDR3 spans 15 residues. V shed 4 bases, J shed 3 bases, and the junction held 8 bases outside the gene matches. CDR3 nucleotide sequence: TGTGCCAGAAGCCGCTACGACAGGGGGAACTACGAGCAGTACTTC. Translating gives CARSRYDRGNYEQYF.

The chain has TRBV30 and TRBJ1-1; D is unclear. V lost 2 bases to trimming and J lost 3 bases, with 16 bases between them. Germline V gene sequence: CDR1 GTSNPN, CDR2 SVGIG (reference sequence). CDR3 length: 15 amino acids. The CDR3: CAWSRRRTGDTEAFF. CDR3 bases: TGTGCCTGGAGTCGTCGCCGGACCGGGGACACTGAAGCTTTCTTT.

Turning to this clone: One end of the junction varies from germline; a read error may be responsible. In the same sample, other DNA sequences code for this CDR3. This chain uses TRBV28 with TRBJ2-2; a weak D match, TRBD2 (5 bases). Per the germline V gene, CDR1 is MDHEN and CDR2 is SYDVKM. CDR3 length: 12 amino acids. As DNA, the CDR3 is TGTGCCAGCAGCTTCGGGGTCGGGGAACTGTTTTTT. It encodes CASSFGVGELFF.

The chain recombines TRBV9 with TRBJ2-1, with 13 positions matching TRBD2. V lost 3 bases to trimming and J lost 9 bases; unmatched junction nucleotides: 9. The germline CDR1 and CDR2 sequences are SGDLS and YYNGEE. The CDR3 has 16 amino acids. CDR3 DNA: TGTGCCAGCAGCGCCAGGACTAGCGGGGGAGGTAGTGAGCAGTTCTTC. Its protein product is CASSARTSGGGSEQFF. Filled out from reference TRBV9 and TRBJ2-1, the complete variable domain reads DSGVTQTPKHLITATGQRVTLRCSPRSGDLSVYWYQQSLDQGLQFLIQYYNGEERAKGNILERFSAQQFPDLHSELNLSSLELGDSALYFCASSARTSGGGSEQFFGPGTRLTVL.

The chain combines TRBV7-9 with TRBJ2-3; 7 bases agree with TRBD1. The V gene's germline CDR1 is SEHNR and CDR2 FQNEAQ (reference sequence). Trimming removed 2 bases from V and 4 bases from J; junction bases left unmatched: 3. The CDR3 extends over 14 amino acids. The CDR3 region is CASSLMQGADTQYF. CDR3 DNA: TGTGCCAGCAGCTTAATGCAGGGGGCAGATACGCAGTATTTT.